The count of the clone carrying this TCR beta chain is one. No antigen is known for it. The data were produced by immunoSEQ multiplex PCR, yet TCRdb's version contains in-frame clones alone and is incomplete. The data show approximately 17,000 clones, roughly four fifths seen once. These data are taken from a study of neoadjuvant nivolumab and ipilimumab in lung cancer. Looked up from germline, CDR1 is MNHNY and CDR2 is SVGAGI (reference sequence). Trimming at V came to 5 bases and at J to 2 bases, leaving 8 bases not matched to a gene. The CDR3 has 16 residues. General study findings and limits: From pretherapy to surgery, tumor richness and clonality rose with dual therapy.

The V and J genes are TRBV6-6 and TRBJ1-5; 8 bases match TRBD1. The receptor comes from an adult with non-small cell lung cancer. Source: tumor tissue, taken after neoadjuvant nivolumab, alone or with ipilimumab, at or shortly before surgery. For the CDR3, the DNA is TGTGCCAGCAGTCGTCCGACAGGGGCCGGCAATCAGCCCCAGCATTTT. Amino acids: CASSRPTGAGNQPQHF.